A selection of T cell receptor beta chains follows, all from one sample in a study of blood T cell repertoires in COVID-19. Using immunoSEQ multiplex PCR, the repertoire was profiled, and TCRdb retains in-frame clones only, with some absent. The sample lists 250,000 to 300,000 clones; 88% were seen once. Sequencing was performed on PBMCs or T cells enriched from blood (not recorded which). Every receptor here comes from a woman in her fifties or sixties in a cohort exposed to, infected with or recovered from COVID-19 (not recorded which). Both conserved end residues are part of each CDR3. The D gene is left open where the match is weak. Size tells how often a clone was seen (once, few, many) or the class of an expanded clone, and some rows leave it out.

NA,NA,15,TRBV2,TRBJ2-3,CASSENLAPTDTQYF,TGTGCCAGCAGTGAAAATCTAGCCCCCACAGATACGCAGTATTTT
NA,NA,17,TRBV9,TRBJ1-3,CASSVLPGEDSGNTIYF,TGTGCCAGCAGCGTACTCCCGGGAGAGGACTCTGGAAACACCATATATTTT
NA,NA,16,TRBV4-3,TRBJ2-2,CASSQDSAGRNGELFF,TGCGCCAGCAGCCAAGATAGTGCAGGGAGGAACGGGGAGCTGTTTTTT
NA,NA,14,TRBV5-4,TRBJ2-1,CASTTETQGPEQFF,TGTGCCAGCACCACAGAGACCCAAGGCCCCGAGCAGTTCTTC
NA,few,12,TRBV19,TRBJ1-4,CASGGRNEKLFF,TGTGCCAGCGGGGGGCGTAATGAAAAACTGTTTTTT
NA,NA,15,TRBV28,TRBJ1-1,CASSFQIQGPTEAFF,TGTGCCAGCAGTTTTCAGATACAGGGCCCCACTGAAGCTTTCTTT
NA,few,13,TRBV27,TRBJ1-3,CASSLNSGNTIYF,TGTGCCAGCAGCCTAAACTCTGGAAACACCATATATTTT
NA,NA,15,TRBV11-2,TRBJ1-5,CASSLGPGRLGPQHF,TGTGCCAGCAGCTTAGGCCCCGGGAGGCTTGGGCCCCAGCATTTT
NA,NA,13,TRBV9,TRBJ1-1,CASSVGGLTEAFF,TGTGCCAGCAGCGTAGGGGGACTCACTGAAGCTTTCTTT
TRBD2,NA,18,TRBV7-3,TRBJ2-1,CASSLRESSGRSYNEQFF,TGTGCCAGCAGCCTCCGGGAGTCTAGCGGGAGGTCCTACAATGAGCAGTTCTTC
NA,NA,11,TRBV20-1,TRBJ1-1,CSASALGKAFF,TGCAGTGCTTCGGCCCTAGGTAAAGCTTTCTTT